The sample holds many counts of the clone carrying this T cell receptor (beta chain). Its cognate antigen is unknown. Germline V CDR1 and CDR2: SQVTM, ANQGSEA. The CDR3 loop spans 16 amino acids. Trimming removed 3 bases from V and 0 bases from J, with 17 bases in between. The data were taken from a study of regulatory T cells in long-lasting Graves disease. Points from the study as a whole: Patients with persistent disease shared 2,500 or so public clonotypes, outpacing the approximately 920 shared by new patients.

As for time point: newly diagnosed GD, antithyroid drugs for less than 3 months. Preparation of the TCR library used RNA extracted from PBMCs. Building the TCR beta libraries relied on iRepertoire HTBI primers, and CDR3 regions underwent Arm-PCR. A single record per CDR3 protein comes from TCRdb applying MiXCR to the multiplex PCR reads. The table has more than 400,000 distinct CDR3 sequences, around 15% seen once. These same records also appear under a second study, on T cells in Graves' hyperthyroidism and ophthalmopathy. That study reports: Patients aged 18 to 65 had newly diagnosed hyperthyroidism lasting under 2 months. HTBI primers drove first-round RT-PCR of the TCR CDR3.

The chain has TRBV29-1 and TRBJ1-1; D is unresolved. Sequencing was performed on peripheral blood mononuclear cells (PBMCs), taken at new diagnosis, from a patient treated with antithyroid drugs. This receptor was identified in a woman aged 25 to 39 with Graves disease. CDR3 sequence reads: CSVDGVQGRMNTEAFF. The CDR3 region has the DNA TGCAGCGTTGATGGTGTCCAAGGCAGAATGAACACTGAAGCTTTCTTT.